The sequence of this T cell receptor beta chain was determined in a study of response to subunit inactivated influenza vaccine. Overall study results and limits: The authors offered the suggestion that each seasonal influenza vaccination recruits few new T cells.

TCRdb ran MiXCR on the RT-PCR reads and lists one entry per CDR3 protein. The table shows more than 400,000 distinct CDR3 sequences, with around 7.9% occurring only once. This clonotype was detected ten times or more. Its antigen is currently unknown. This specimen was PBMCs from blood, taken around 25 months after vaccination. This receptor was taken from a man aged 50 to 69 who received an inactivated influenza vaccine.

The CDR3 region is CASSIGQGKYNEQFF. In DNA, the CDR3 is TGTGCCAGCAGCATAGGACAGGGAAAATACAATGAGCAGTTCTTC. This sequence joins TRBV7-2 and TRBJ2-1, with TRBD1 matching 8 bases. Germline trimming cut 5 bases from V and 4 bases from J; bases unmatched to any gene: 7. Germline V lookup: CDR1 SGHTA, CDR2 FQGNSA. There are 15 residues in the CDR3.